Below, 2 T cell receptor beta chains from the same sample are listed, as sequenced in a study of shared clonotypes between healthy human individuals. Clones were sequenced by immunoSEQ multiplex PCR, and TCRdb holds only the in-frame ones, with some missing. Of millions of clones listed, roughly 93% are singletons. Sequencing was carried out using naive CD4+ T cells from PBMCs. The subset was: CD45RA+ positively selected. The receptor set was obtained from a man between 18 and 29 years old in good health. Some clones in this sample may be carry-over from other donors' samples.

The rearrangement uses TRBV9 and TRBJ1-4, with D uncertain. This CDR3 is 16 amino acids long. Germline CDR1 reads SGDLS; CDR2 reads YYNGEE. The V end lost 0 bases, the J end lost 5 bases, and 14 bases lay between the germline ends. The CDR3 DNA reads as TGTGCCAGCAGCGTAGGAGACACCCGAGGGAATGAAAAACTGTTTTTT. Protein sequence: CASSVGDTRGNEKLFF.

In this sample, this clone turned up a few times. V and J are TRBV6-5 and TRBJ1-1; D perhaps matches TRBD1 (5 bases). There are 14 residues in the CDR3. Germline V gene data show CDR1 as MNHEY and CDR2 as SVGAGI. Trimming removed 7 bases from V and 0 bases from J, with 12 bases in between. The CDR3 DNA reads TGTGCCAGCATGAGGGCAGGGATGAACACTGAAGCTTTCTTT. Residues: CASMRAGMNTEAFF.